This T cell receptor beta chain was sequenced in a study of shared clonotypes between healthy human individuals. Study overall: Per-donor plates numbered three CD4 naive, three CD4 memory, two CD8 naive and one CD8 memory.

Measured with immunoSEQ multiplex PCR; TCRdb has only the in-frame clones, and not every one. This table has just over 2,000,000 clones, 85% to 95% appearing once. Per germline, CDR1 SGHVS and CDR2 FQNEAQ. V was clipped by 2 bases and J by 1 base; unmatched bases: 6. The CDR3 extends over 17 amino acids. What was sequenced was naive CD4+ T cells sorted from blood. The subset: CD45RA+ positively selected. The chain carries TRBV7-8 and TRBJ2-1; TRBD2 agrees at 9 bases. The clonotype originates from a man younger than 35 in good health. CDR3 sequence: CASSLRTSAISYNEQFF. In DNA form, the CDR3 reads TGTGCCAGCAGCTTAAGGACTAGCGCTATTTCCTACAATGAGCAGTTCTTC.